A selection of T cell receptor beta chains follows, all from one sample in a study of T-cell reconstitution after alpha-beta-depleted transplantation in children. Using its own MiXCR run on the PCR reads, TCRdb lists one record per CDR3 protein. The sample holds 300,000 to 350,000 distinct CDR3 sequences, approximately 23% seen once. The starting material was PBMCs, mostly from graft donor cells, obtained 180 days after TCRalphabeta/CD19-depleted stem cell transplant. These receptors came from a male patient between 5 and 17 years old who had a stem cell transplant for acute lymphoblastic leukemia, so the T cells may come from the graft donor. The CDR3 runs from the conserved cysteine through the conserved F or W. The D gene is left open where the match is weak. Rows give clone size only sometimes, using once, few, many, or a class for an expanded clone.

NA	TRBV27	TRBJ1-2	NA	CASSLFGQFYGYTF	TGTGCCAGCAGTTTATTTGGGCAATTCTATGGCTACACCTTC
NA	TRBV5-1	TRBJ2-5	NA	CASSLVAQRTQYF	TGCGCCAGCAGCTTGGTAGCCCAAAGAACCCAGTACTTC
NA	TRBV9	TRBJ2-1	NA	CASSVGQYNEQFF	TGTGCCAGCAGCGTAGGGCAGTATAATGAGCAGTTCTTC
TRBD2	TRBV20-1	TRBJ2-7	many	CSARKAGGVEQYF	TGCAGTGCTAGGAAGGCGGGAGGAGTCGAGCAGTACTTC
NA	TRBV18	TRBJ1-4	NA	CASSPNQQVATNEKLFF	TGTGCCAGCTCACCAAATCAACAGGTTGCAACTAATGAAAAACTGTTTTTT
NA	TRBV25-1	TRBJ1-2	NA	CASSGQVPNLHGYTF	TGTGCCAGCAGCGGGCAGGTCCCGAACCTCCATGGCTACACCTTC
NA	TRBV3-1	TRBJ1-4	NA	CASSQSAQGPPNEKLFF	TGTGCCAGCAGCCAATCGGCGCAGGGGCCGCCAAATGAAAAACTGTTTTTT
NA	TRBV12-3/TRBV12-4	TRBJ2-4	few	CASSLAPKNIQYF	TGTGCCAGCAGTTTAGCTCCCAAAAACATTCAGTACTTC
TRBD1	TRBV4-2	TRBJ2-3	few	CASSPSGQDHTDTQYF	TGTGCCAGCAGCCCGAGCGGACAGGATCACACAGATACGCAGTATTTT
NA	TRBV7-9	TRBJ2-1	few	CASSYPLAGPNNEQFF	TGTGCCAGCAGTTACCCACTAGCCGGTCCTAACAATGAGCAGTTCTTC
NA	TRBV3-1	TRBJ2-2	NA	CATPDGTGELFF	TGTGCCACCCCGGACGGCACCGGGGAGCTGTTTTTT
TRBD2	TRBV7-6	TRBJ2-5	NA	CASSPEREGRVVTQYF	TGTGCCAGCAGCCCTGAGCGGGAGGGCCGGGTTGTGACCCAGTACTTC
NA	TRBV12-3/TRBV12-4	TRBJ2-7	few	CASSFGRVYEQYF	TGTGCCAGCAGTTTCGGCAGGGTATACGAGCAGTACTTC
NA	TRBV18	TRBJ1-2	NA	CASSRSGAGYGYTF	TGTGCCAGCTCCCGGAGCGGGGCGGGCTATGGCTACACCTTC
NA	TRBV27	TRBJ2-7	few	CASSITMTHTYEQYF	TGTGCCAGCAGTATTACTATGACTCACACCTACGAGCAGTACTTC
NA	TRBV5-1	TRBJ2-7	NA	CASSLEPRTYEQYF	TGCGCCAGCAGCTTGGAACCACGAACCTACGAGCAGTACTTC
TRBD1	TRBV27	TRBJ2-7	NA	CASSLSPHRGSYEQYF	TGTGCCAGCAGTTTATCCCCCCACAGGGGTTCCTACGAGCAGTACTTC
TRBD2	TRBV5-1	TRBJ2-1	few	CASSLGLAELNEQFF	TGCGCCAGCAGCTTGGGACTAGCGGAGCTCAATGAGCAGTTCTTC
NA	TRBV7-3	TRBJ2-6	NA	CASSPMVPYSGANVLTF	TGTGCCAGCAGCCCAATGGTCCCCTACTCTGGGGCCAACGTCCTGACTTTC
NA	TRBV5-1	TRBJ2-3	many	CASSFGVTGTDTQYF	TGCGCCAGCAGCTTCGGGGTCACGGGGACAGATACGCAGTATTTT
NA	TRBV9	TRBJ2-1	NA	CASSVGVGYNEQFF	TGTGCCAGCAGCGTAGGGGTCGGCTACAATGAGCAGTTCTTC
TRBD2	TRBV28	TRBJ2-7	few	CASRNSGSAYEQYF	TGTGCCAGCCGCAATAGCGGGAGTGCCTACGAGCAGTACTTC
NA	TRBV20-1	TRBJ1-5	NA	CSARGYLNQPQHF	TGCAGTGCTAGAGGCTACCTCAATCAGCCCCAGCATTTT
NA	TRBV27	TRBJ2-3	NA	CASSLFDTQYF	TGTGCCAGCAGTTTATTTGATACGCAGTATTTT
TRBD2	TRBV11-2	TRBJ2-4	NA	CASSLGQSGSGFGSKNIQYF	TGTGCCAGCAGCTTAGGTCAAAGCGGGAGCGGCTTCGGGTCCAAAAACATTCAGTACTTC
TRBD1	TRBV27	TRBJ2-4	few	CASSLLGTGNPYGPKNIQYF	TGTGCCAGCAGCCTCCTAGGGACAGGGAATCCCTATGGTCCCAAAAACATTCAGTACTTC
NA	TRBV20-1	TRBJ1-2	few	CSPRGNGYTF	TGCAGTCCCAGGGGTAATGGCTACACCTTC
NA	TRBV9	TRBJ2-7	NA	CASSVGSDTYEQYF	TGTGCCAGCAGCGTAGGGAGCGACACCTACGAGCAGTACTTC
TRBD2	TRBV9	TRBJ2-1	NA	CASSVVSAGISNEQFF	TGTGCCAGCAGCGTAGTATCAGCGGGAATCAGCAATGAGCAGTTCTTC
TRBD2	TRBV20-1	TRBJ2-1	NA	CSAVAGGGAFF	TGCAGTGCAGTAGCGGGAGGGGGGGCGTTCTTC
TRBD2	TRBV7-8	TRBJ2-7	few	CASSLGLAHFGDEQYF	TGTGCCAGCAGCTTGGGACTAGCGCATTTCGGGGACGAGCAGTACTTC
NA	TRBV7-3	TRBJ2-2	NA	CASSLQPRAGELFF	TGTGCCAGCAGCTTACAACCTAGGGCCGGGGAGCTGTTTTTT
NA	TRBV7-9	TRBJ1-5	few	CASSSGRVSQPQHF	TGTGCCAGCAGCTCGGGCAGGGTTAGTCAGCCCCAGCATTTT
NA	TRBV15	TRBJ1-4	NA	CATSRGGGSGDKLFF	TGTGCCACCAGCAGAGGGGGGGGCAGCGGAGACAAACTGTTTTTT
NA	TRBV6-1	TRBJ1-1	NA	CASLHREAFF	TGTGCCAGCCTACACCGAGAAGCTTTCTTT
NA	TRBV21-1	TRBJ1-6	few	CASSKRPTQGAVGVIGYDSPLHF	TGTGCCAGCAGCAAACGGCCCACCCAGGGGGCGGTGGGTGTGATAGGGTATGATTCACCCCTCCACTTT
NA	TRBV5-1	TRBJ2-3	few	CASSLERSLHTDTQYF	TGCGCCAGCAGCTTGGAGAGGAGTCTTCACACAGATACGCAGTATTTT
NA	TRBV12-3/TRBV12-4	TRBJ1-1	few	CATTPWELNTEAFF	TGTGCCACCACCCCGTGGGAACTGAACACTGAAGCTTTCTTT
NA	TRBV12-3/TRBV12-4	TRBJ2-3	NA	CASSLRGRPVTDTQYF	TGTGCCAGCAGTTTGAGGGGGAGGCCCGTGACAGATACGCAGTATTTT
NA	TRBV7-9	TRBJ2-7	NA	CASSLRRPGEQYF	TGTGCCAGCAGCTTACGACGTCCTGGAGAGCAGTACTTC
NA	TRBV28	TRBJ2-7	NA	CASSSIETGSYEQYF	TGTGCCAGCAGTTCCATAGAAACCGGCTCCTACGAGCAGTACTTC
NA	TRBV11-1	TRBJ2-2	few	CASRPPLGVEGKNTGELFF	TGTGCCAGCAGACCCCCGCTCGGTGTGGAGGGGAAGAACACCGGGGAGCTGTTTTTT
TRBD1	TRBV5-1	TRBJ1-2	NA	CASGLGQGNYGYTF	TGCGCCAGCGGCTTGGGACAGGGAAACTATGGCTACACCTTC
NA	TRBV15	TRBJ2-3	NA	CATSRGLSWGRSTDTQYF	TGTGCCACCAGCAGAGGGCTTTCATGGGGCAGAAGCACAGATACGCAGTATTTT
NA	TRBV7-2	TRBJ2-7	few	CASSPTRHAYEQYF	TGTGCCAGCAGCCCGACTAGACACGCGTACGAGCAGTACTTC
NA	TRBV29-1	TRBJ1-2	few	CSVVGGMLDGYTF	TGCAGCGTTGTGGGGGGAATGTTGGATGGCTACACCTTC
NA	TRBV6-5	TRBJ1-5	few	CASSWEGRVNQPQHF	TGTGCCAGCAGTTGGGAGGGGAGGGTCAATCAGCCCCAGCATTTT